The 21 T cell receptor beta chains given below trace back to one sample, sequenced in a study of T cell responses to AZD1222 COVID-19 vaccine. Profiled with immunoSEQ multiplex PCR; TCRdb holds only in-frame clones, not every one. The table includes approximately 90,000 clones, nearly 90% detected once. The sample consisted of peripheral blood, taken on day 0 of AZD1222 vaccination. The receptors here all came from an adult in good health.

This clone came up once. This chain links TRBV9 with TRBJ1-1; D uncertain. The ends were cut back, 0 bases at V and 0 bases at J, with 3 bases in the middle. Germline CDR1 is SGDLS and CDR2 is YYNGEE. The CDR3 runs 13 residues. The CDR3 loop is CASSVAVNTEAFF. DNA of the CDR3: TGTGCCAGCAGCGTAGCAGTGAACACTGAAGCTTTCTTT.

The chain joins TRBV28 to TRBJ1-6, with TRBD1 as a possible D gene (5 bases). The V end was cut by 4 bases, the J end by 4 bases, with 17 bases between. The CDR3 loop spans 17 amino acids. The germline V gene has CDR1 MDHEN and CDR2 SYDVKM. For the CDR3, the DNA is TGTGCCAGCAGTTCCGCGACAGCCGATTTTTATAATTCACCCCTCCACTTT. Its translation: CASSSATADFYNSPLHF.

The V and J genes are TRBV2 and TRBJ2-7; D may be TRBD1 (5 bases). CDR3 length equals 14 residues. The V end lost 3 bases, the J end lost 2 bases, and 11 bases lay between the germline ends. Per the germline V gene, CDR1 is SNHLY and CDR2 is FYNNEI. CDR3 sequence (DNA): TGTGCCAGCAGTGAGGGGCCTGGGCCCTACGAGCAGTACTTC. Residues: CASSEGPGPYEQYF.

The V call is TRBV2, the J call TRBJ1-2, with 8 bases that match TRBD1. J lost 2 bases, V lost 7 bases, and 12 bases had no gene match. The CDR3 is made up of 16 amino acids. The V gene's germline CDR1 is SNHLY and CDR2 FYNNEI. The CDR3 spells CASTLLLGTGNYGYTF. The CDR3 bases are TGTGCCAGCACCCTCTTACTCGGGACAGGCAACTATGGCTACACCTTC.

CDR3 nucleotides: TGTGCCAGCAGCGTAGCGGCTAGCGGGGGCTACAATGAGCAGTTCTTC. This translates into CASSVAASGGYNEQFF. The chain has TRBV9 and TRBJ2-1; TRBD2 aligns across 10 bases. In germline, CDR1 is SGDLS, CDR2 YYNGEE. This CDR3 region has 16 residues. With V trimmed by 0 bases and J by 3 bases, 3 bases remained unmatched.

CDR3 DNA sequence: TGTGCCAGTAGTATCGGGCAGGGGATAACCTTC. Amino acids: CASSIGQGITF. This chain connects TRBV19 to TRBJ1-2, with D maybe TRBD1 (6 bases). The CDR3 spans 11 residues. V was cut by 3 bases and J by 14 bases, with 13 bases left in between. The V gene's germline CDR1 is LNHDA and CDR2 SQIVND (reference sequence).

V gene TRBV7-2 combines with J gene TRBJ1-5, with D uncertain. CDR3 length: 15 amino acids. Trimming removed 5 bases from V and 3 bases from J, with 14 bases in between. Germline V gene data show CDR1 as SGHTA and CDR2 as FQGNSA. The CDR3 coding sequence is TGTGCCAGCAGCACCCGGGCCGCAAACAATCAGCCCCAGCATTTT. Translation: CASSTRAANNQPQHF.

This clone has more than one count but fewer than ten. This rearrangement joins TRBV11-2 to TRBJ1-6; possible D gene TRBD1, 5 bases. Germline V gene lookup returns CDR1 SGHAT and CDR2 FQNNGV. The CDR3 sequence is 16 residues long. Between the trimmed V and J ends, which lost 5 bases and 5 bases, there was a span of 16 bases. The CDR3 DNA is TGTGCCAGCAGCCTGGGGCAGCCAGACAATAATTCACCCCTCCACTTT. It yields the protein CASSLGQPDNNSPLHF.

The CDR3 sequence: CASSPFGASSTGELFF. In DNA form, the CDR3 reads TGTGCCAGCAGCCCGTTCGGGGCCTCGAGCACCGGGGAGCTGTTTTTT. V and J are TRBV7-3 and TRBJ2-2; D is perhaps TRBD1 or TRBD2 (5 bases each). V was shortened by 5 bases and J by 4 bases, with 17 bases between the two germline ends. Germline-derived CDR1 and CDR2 are SGHTA and FQGTGA. The CDR3 covers 16 residues.

This clone was seen only once. The chain carries TRBV19 and TRBJ1-1, with TRBD1 matching 10 bases. The germline V gene encodes CDR1 LNHDA and CDR2 SQIVND (reference sequence). V shed 3 bases and J 5 bases; nucleotides not matched to a gene: 9. The CDR3 runs to 16 residues. The CDR3 here is CASSMGQGRVYTEAFF. The CDR3 coding sequence is TGTGCCAGTAGTATGGGACAGGGGAGGGTTTATACTGAAGCTTTCTTT.

The CDR3 is CASSSISGGVTQYF. The CDR3 DNA follows: TGTGCCAGCAGCTCAATTAGCGGGGGGGTTACGCAGTATTTT. The chain combines TRBV7-9 with TRBJ2-3, with 11 bases matching TRBD2. The V and J ends lost 4 bases and 8 bases, in that order; junction bases with no gene match: 5. This CDR3 spans 14 amino acids. Germline CDR1 SEHNR, CDR2 FQNEAQ (reference sequence). The variable domain in full, completed from reference TRBV7-9 and TRBJ2-3, reads DTGVSQNPRHKITKRGQNVTFRCDPISEHNRLYWYRQTLGQGPEFLTYFQNEAQLEKSRLLSDRFSAERPKGSFSTLEIQRTEQGDSAMYLCASSSISGGVTQYFGPGTRLTVL.

The V gene is TRBV18, the J gene TRBJ2-7; D gene ambiguous. Trimming removed 2 bases from V and 7 bases from J, with 12 bases in between. The CDR3 has 13 residues. CDR1 and CDR2 from the germline V gene are KGHSH and LQKENI. The CDR3 sequence: CASSPDLDSEQYF. Here the CDR3 DNA reads TGTGCCAGCTCACCAGATCTGGATTCTGAGCAGTACTTC.

The chain joins TRBV6-5 to TRBJ2-1; TRBD2 matches 8 bases. CDR1 and CDR2 (germline): MNHEY, SVGAGI. The V gene end was trimmed by 2 bases and the J gene end by 13 bases; junction bases not matched to a gene: 7. The CDR3 contains 13 residues. CDR3 loop: CASSYNPLAAQFF. DNA of the CDR3: TGTGCCAGCAGTTACAACCCACTAGCGGCTCAGTTCTTC.

This clone has a single count. The chain couples TRBV6-5 to TRBJ1-5; tentative D call: TRBD1 (5 bases). The germline V gene has CDR1 MNHEY and CDR2 SVGAGI. The CDR3 is 12 amino acids. Trimming shortened V by 8 bases and J by 2 bases, and 7 bases separated the two germline ends. This chain's CDR3 is CASGRGNQPQHF. The CDR3 DNA is TGTGCCAGCGGCAGGGGCAATCAGCCCCAGCATTTT.

The gene calls are TRBV7-2 and TRBJ1-6, with TRBD1 as a possible D gene (6 bases). V was pared by 5 bases and J by 6 bases, with 14 bases between. Per germline, CDR1 SGHTA and CDR2 FQGNSA. The CDR3 totals 15 residues. CDR3 loop: CASSVNRAPNSPLHF. As DNA, the CDR3 is TGTGCCAGCAGCGTTAACAGGGCTCCTAATTCACCCCTCCACTTT.

Concerning this clone itself: Other DNA sequences from this sample encode an identical CDR3 as well. The chain recombines TRBV9 with TRBJ1-1; D may be TRBD1 (5 bases). The CDR3 loop spans 13 amino acids. Trimming cost V 0 bases and J 3 bases, with 6 bases left between them. Germline V gene data show CDR1 as SGDLS and CDR2 as YYNGEE. The CDR3, as DNA: TGTGCCAGCAGCGTAGGGGGCGACACTGAAGCTTTCTTT. As protein: CASSVGGDTEAFF.

The V call is TRBV4-2, the J call TRBJ1-5; TRBD1 matches 12 bases. Germline lookup yields CDR1 LGHNA and CDR2 YNFKEQ. This CDR3 region has 16 residues. Germline trimming cut 4 bases from V and 11 bases from J; bases unmatched to any gene: 12. CDR3 nucleotide sequence: TGTGCCAGCAGCCCAGACCGGGACAGGGGGCATGTAGCCCAGCATTTT. This codes for CASSPDRDRGHVAQHF.

Written as DNA, the CDR3 is TGCGCCAGCAGCCCACTGAGGGGCGCGTCTAATGAAAAACTGTTTTTT. This translates into CASSPLRGASNEKLFF. V gene TRBV5-1 combines with J gene TRBJ1-4; possible D gene TRBD1, 5 bases. The CDR3 loop spans 16 amino acids. The ends were cut back, 4 bases at V and 3 bases at J, with 16 bases in the middle. CDR1 is SGHRS and CDR2 is YFSETQ in the germline V gene.

This clone was detected a few times. J is TRBJ2-2 and V is TRBV19; unclear D gene. The V end was cut by 3 bases, the J end by 4 bases, with 12 bases between. This CDR3 has 15 residues. Germline V gene lookup returns CDR1 LNHDA and CDR2 SQIVND (reference sequence). The CDR3 spells CASSIRWASTGELFF. Written as DNA, the CDR3 is TGTGCCAGTAGTATCCGATGGGCTTCCACCGGGGAGCTGTTTTTT.

The chain couples TRBV11-2 to TRBJ1-4; a possible D gene is TRBD1 (5 bases). The V and J ends lost 1 base and 8 bases respectively, with 14 bases between them. The CDR3 spans 15 residues. Per germline, CDR1 SGHAT and CDR2 FQNNGV. Written as DNA, the CDR3 is TGTGCCAGCAGCTTAGTCCCCCAGGGCGGAGAAAAACTGTTTTTT. Its protein is CASSLVPQGGEKLFF.

V usage is TRBV5-4 and J usage is TRBJ2-2; D is unclear. Germline-derived CDR1 and CDR2 are SGHNT and YYREEE (reference sequence). This CDR3 is 14 amino acids long. Trimming cost V 5 bases and J 2 bases, with 10 bases left between them. The CDR3 coding sequence is TGTGCCAGCAGGGTGACCGTCAACACCGGGGAGCTGTTTTTT. It encodes CASRVTVNTGELFF.